A single count supports the clone carrying this TCR beta chain. This sample was included in a study of graft-versus-host responses after intestinal transplantation. The CDR3 extends over 15 amino acids. In germline, CDR1 is SGHTA, CDR2 FQGTGA. V was pared by 1 base and J by 8 bases, with 6 bases of the junction left unmatched. Repertoires were generated with immunoSEQ multiplex PCR, while TCRdb's copy carries only in-frame clones and drops some. This sample yields 15,000 to 20,000 clones, of which 90% are seen a single time; 1.5% to 2.5% belongs to the top ten. The rearrangement uses TRBV7-3 and TRBJ2-1, with TRBD2 identical over 9 bases. Sequenced material: PBMCs, taken 350 to 400 days after transplant. The clonotype was recovered from a human patient who received an intestinal transplant, so some T cells may come from the graft donor. CDR3 in amino acids: CASSLMAGGPDEQFF. CDR3 nucleotides: TGTGCCAGCAGCTTAATGGCGGGAGGGCCCGATGAGCAGTTCTTC. The variable domain in full, completed from reference TRBV7-3 and TRBJ2-1, reads GAGVSQTPSNKVTEKGKYVELRCDPISGHTALYWYRQSLGQGPEFLIYFQGTGAADDSGLPNDRFFAVRPEGSVSTLKIQRTERGDSAVYLCASSLMAGGPDEQFFGPGTRLTVL.